This T cell receptor beta chain was obtained from a study of PD-L1 blockade in urothelial cancer. Repertoires were generated with immunoSEQ multiplex PCR, while TCRdb's copy carries only in-frame clones and drops some. The sample lists roughly 47,000 clones, 79% occurring once. The sample holds one count of this clone. This CDR3 spans 13 amino acids. Germline CDR1 reads LNHDA; CDR2 reads SQIVND (reference sequence). Between the trimmed V and J ends, which lost 3 bases and 2 bases, there was a span of 8 bases. Documented time point: pretreatment peripheral blood. Patients' urothelial carcinoma was locally advanced or metastatic.

The receptor was isolated from a man in his 70s with urothelial cancer. The chain joins TRBV19 to TRBJ2-7; TRBD1 might be the D (6 bases). The sequences come from PBMCs, collected around atezolizumab (anti-PD-L1) treatment. CDR3 sequence: CASSIPGAYEQYF. CDR3 DNA: TGTGCCAGTAGTATCCCAGGGGCCTACGAGCAGTACTTC.